The following is a T cell receptor beta chain sequence with its context. Its antigen remains unidentified. There are no base qualities to consult, and no much larger clone falls within one base. TCR CDR3 regions were amplified from genomic DNA by multiplex PCR using the deep immunoSEQ assay. For each cell subset, the extracted genomic DNA was distributed evenly across all wells of several immunoSEQ 96-well plates, and each plate served as one replicate. For unsorted PBMC, approximately 290 ng of genomic DNA, equivalent to around 30,000 T cell genomes, went into each replicate PCR. Genomic DNA from unsorted PBMC was sequenced over ten immunoSEQ deep assay plates. Purified libraries were measured with a Qubit 3.0 fluorometer, size-checked on a Bioanalyzer 2100, and measured again with the KAPA Library Quantification kit. Every immunoSEQ 96-well plate was sequenced on a separate single-read 150-cycle Illumina NextSeq 550 flow cell. As for the original processing: Because the immunoSEQ output included only junctional sequences and no quality scores, the filtering could not be the same as the filtering used for full-length reads. To assign V/J genes and CDR3, sequences were annotated using PyIR, a Python wrapper for IgBLAST v1.9, with IMGT germline references. Reads with weak V/J assignments (E-value above 1e-6), missing CDR3, stop codons, out-of-frame junctions, or ambiguous translated residues were removed. V3J clonotypes were defined by identical inferred V gene, J gene, and CDR3 amino acid sequence. The percentage overlap between two repertoires was calculated by dividing the number of shared unique clonotypes by the size of the smaller repertoire. Three approaches were used to assess repertoire richness: RTK rarefaction, the Chao1 estimator, and Recon v2.1 estimates of unobserved clonotypes. This immuneACCESS table, as held by TCRdb, lists in-frame sequences with V and J called but not all clones. Of the missing ones, under half trace to an unresolved V gene in checked studies; the others have no known cause. V, J and clone size reflect that table, while D and trimming were determined from the DNA. This sample is represented by under 600,000 clones; roughly 72% of them were singletons. The ten largest clones add up to around 12% of the sample.

Donors were healthy HIV-negative adults with no recently reported acute infections or vaccinations. Every donor was a Caucasian adult living in Nashville, Tennessee, USA. For unsorted samples, tens of millions of PBMCs were counted and genomic DNA was extracted with the QIAamp DNA Blood Mini kit. Blood was collected by leukapheresis, and PBMCs were isolated by Ficoll-Histopaque density gradient centrifugation and then cryopreserved in liquid nitrogen vapor phase. CDR1 and CDR2, looked up from the germline V gene, are SNHLY and FYNNEI. V ends up 6 bases short and J 6 bases short, with an unmatched junction base count of 4. From cysteine to phenylalanine, the CDR3 is 13 amino acids long. The sequence is cut down to CDR3 DNA, 39 bases in frame from base 1. This record comes from a study of shared clonotypes between healthy human individuals (TCRdb year 2020). As for the study more broadly: The cohort comprised two women and a few men aged 18 to 49 years. The study deeply sequenced blood TCR repertoires of five healthy adults to estimate repertoire size and the extent of clonotype sharing between individuals. To increase sequencing depth and limit assay-specific biases, different laboratories used diverse techniques to prepare libraries and sequence TCR repertoires. Each donor's leukapheresis produced roughly between roughly 0.94 and 9.5 billion PBMCs.

General findings and caveats noted by the study authors: Because the study included a small number of donors, the genetic and exposure-history diversity represented was limited. Based on pairwise subsampling, the degree of clonotype sharing among donors was expected to be affected by sequencing depth. Sampling was restricted to blood, and TCR repertoires in tissue are likely to differ from TCR repertoires in blood.

The receptor's source is a woman in her thirties or forties in good health. Some clones in this sample may be carry-over from other donors' samples. The chain is assembled from TRBV2 and TRBJ2-7, with 11 bases aligning to TRBD2. Sequencing was performed on PBMCs. The DNA sequence reads TGTGCCAGCAGCGGGACTAGCGGCGGCGAGCAGTACTTC. This gives the protein CASSGTSGGEQYF.